This entry lists 18 T cell receptor beta chains sequenced from one sample in a study of cytomegalovirus exposure and HLA in healthy donors. Both 60 Vbeta primers and 13 Jbeta primers went into the PCR. Here immunoSEQ multiplex PCR was the method, and the copy in TCRdb shows in-frame clones only, minus some. Its listing shows 150,000 to 200,000 clones. The specimen sequenced was PBMCs. These receptors were taken from a man aged 25 to 40 in good health and CMV-seronegative.

The CDR3 reads CASSPAGTGGRNQPQHF. The DNA for the CDR3 is TGTGCCAGCAGTCCAGCCGGGACAGGGGGCAGGAATCAGCCCCAGCATTTT. The chain couples TRBV28 to TRBJ1-5; TRBD1 aligns across 12 bases. The CDR3 is made up of 17 amino acids. From germline, CDR1 is MDHEN and CDR2 SYDVKM. The junction had 9 bases not matched to a gene; V was cut back by 5 bases and J by 4 bases. Full variable domain (outside the CDR3, taken from reference TRBV28 and TRBJ1-5): DVKVTQSSRYLVKRTGEKVFLECVQDMDHENMFWYRQDPGLGLRLIYFSYDVKMKEKGDIPEGYSVSREKKERFSLILESASTNQTSMYLCASSPAGTGGRNQPQHFGDGTRLSIL.

The J gene is TRBJ2-1, the V gene TRBV7-8, with 8 bases that match TRBD1. Per the germline V gene, CDR1 is SGHVS and CDR2 is FQNEAQ. Trimming at V came to 5 bases and at J to 0 bases, leaving 9 bases not matched to a gene. There are 17 residues in the CDR3. The CDR3 DNA reads TGTGCCAGCAGCGGGGGGACAGGATCAATCTCCTACAATGAGCAGTTCTTC. It encodes CASSGGTGSISYNEQFF. Combining the CDR3 with reference TRBV7-8 and TRBJ2-1 gives the whole variable domain GAGVSQSPRYKVAKRGQDVALRCDPISGHVSLFWYQQALGQGPEFLTYFQNEAQLDKSGLPSDRFFAERPEGSVSTLKIQRTQQEDSAVYLCASSGGTGSISYNEQFFGPGTRLTVL.

The CDR3 loop reads CASSAPGVPTGNTIYF. The CDR3 DNA follows: TGTGCCAGCAGCGCCCCCGGGGTCCCGACGGGAAACACCATATATTTT. The rearrangement uses TRBV9 and TRBJ1-3; no firm D call. V lost 3 bases, J lost 4 bases, and 17 bases lay in between. Germline V gene lookup returns CDR1 SGDLS and CDR2 YYNGEE. The CDR3 runs 16 residues.

The chain recombines TRBV27 with TRBJ1-2; weak D call: TRBD1 (5 bases). Between the trimmed V and J ends, which lost 6 bases and 8 bases, there was a span of 16 bases. The CDR3 runs to 13 residues. Germline V lookup: CDR1 MNHEY, CDR2 SMNVEV (reference sequence). CDR3 amino acids: CASRLTQGSGYTF. DNA for the CDR3: TGTGCCAGCAGACTTACCCAGGGTAGCGGCTACACCTTC.

The V call is TRBV18, the J call TRBJ2-6; D is uncertain. The length of the CDR3 is 17 residues. The ends were cut back, 2 bases at V and 0 bases at J, with 11 bases in the middle. CDR1 is KGHSH and CDR2 is LQKENI in the germline V gene. CDR3 DNA: TGTGCCAGCTCACCAGACACATACCGCTCTGGGGCCAACGTCCTGACTTTC. Translated: CASSPDTYRSGANVLTF.

About this clone itself: Mismatch with germline at one junction end may stem from a read error. The V gene is TRBV6-1, the J gene TRBJ1-5; a possible D gene is TRBD1 (5 bases). CDR1 and CDR2 from the germline V gene are MNHNS and SASEGT. The CDR3 contains 17 residues. In DNA, the CDR3 is TGTGCCATCAGTGAGTCGTATGGCCAGGGATCCAATCAGCCCCAGCATTTT. This encodes CAISESYGQGSNQPQHF.

The DNA for the CDR3 is TGTGCCAGCAGTTACCCGAGACCCCAGCATTTT. Its translation is CASSYPRPQHF. This chain uses TRBV6-1 with TRBJ1-5; D is uncertain. The CDR3 is made up of 11 amino acids. Germline assignment: CDR1 MNHNS and CDR2 SASEGT. V was pared by 5 bases and J by 10 bases, with 9 bases between.

V and J are TRBV19 and TRBJ2-1; 12 bases agree with TRBD2. The CDR3 consists of 16 residues. V trimming: 4 bases; J trimming: 5 bases; junction bases outside the gene matches: 6. From germline, CDR1 is LNHDA and CDR2 SQIVND (reference sequence). CDR3 sequence: CASSRTSGNLNNEQFF. Here the CDR3 DNA reads TGTGCCAGTAGTAGGACTAGCGGGAACCTAAACAATGAGCAGTTCTTC.

The chain joins TRBV7-9 to TRBJ2-2; possible D gene TRBD1, 6 bases. V was clipped by 5 bases and J by 1 base, with 11 bases between them. This CDR3 contains 15 residues. Looked up from germline, CDR1 is SEHNR and CDR2 is FQNEAQ (reference sequence). The CDR3 DNA reads as TGTGCCAGCAGCCCCAGGGGACAGAACACCGGGGAGCTGTTTTTT. Translated: CASSPRGQNTGELFF.

CDR3 sequence (DNA): TGTGCCTGGAGTGTCCCAGGCATTAACTATGGCTACACCTTC. Translation: CAWSVPGINYGYTF. The rearrangement joins TRBV30 to TRBJ1-2; the D is unclear. Trimming shortened V by 0 bases and J by 1 base, and 9 bases separated the two germline ends. The CDR3 runs 14 residues. Germline V lookup: CDR1 GTSNPN, CDR2 SVGIG (reference sequence).

This chain joins TRBV27 and TRBJ2-3; 7 nucleotides agree with TRBD1. This CDR3 has 16 amino acids. V lost 4 bases to trimming and J lost 6 bases; unmatched junction nucleotides: 13. The germline CDR1 and CDR2 sequences are MNHEY and SMNVEV (reference sequence). The CDR3 bases are TGTGCCAGCAGTTCCTTTCTGACAGGGAGTAGGGATACGCAGTATTTT. This codes for CASSSFLTGSRDTQYF.

This chain uses TRBV27 with TRBJ1-2; possible D gene TRBD1, 6 bases. The germline V gene has CDR1 MNHEY and CDR2 SMNVEV (reference sequence). The CDR3 spans 16 residues. Trimming removed 1 base at V and 8 bases at J, with 20 bases between. The CDR3 DNA reads TGTGCCAGCAGTTTATACGTGGGGCAGGGGATGCACGGCTACACCTTC. Translated: CASSLYVGQGMHGYTF.

Worth noting for this clone: This specimen includes other DNA sequences encoding the same CDR3. The chain uses TRBV5-6 and TRBJ2-7; no clear D. The CDR3 totals 11 residues. V gave up 4 bases and J gave up 1 base, with 3 bases separating them. Germline assignment: CDR1 SGHDT and CDR2 YYEEEE. The CDR3 is CASSRSYEQYF. In DNA form, the CDR3 reads TGTGCCAGCAGCCGTTCCTACGAGCAGTACTTC.

The chain recombines TRBV28 with TRBJ2-3, with a possible D match to TRBD2 (5 bases). The germline V gene encodes CDR1 MDHEN and CDR2 SYDVKM. V lost 7 bases and J 4 bases, leaving 12 bases between the germline ends. The length of the CDR3 is 13 residues. The CDR3: CASTSAGADTQYF. CDR3 coding DNA: TGTGCCAGCACCTCGGCCGGGGCAGATACGCAGTATTTT.

The chain combines TRBV9 with TRBJ1-3; D is uncertain. With 1 base removed from V and 0 bases from J, the gap between germline ends came to 8 bases. This CDR3 is built from 15 residues. Germline lookup yields CDR1 SGDLS and CDR2 YYNGEE. The chain's CDR3 is CASSVHDNSGNTIYF. In nucleotides, the CDR3 is TGTGCCAGCAGCGTACATGACAACTCTGGAAACACCATATATTTT.

The chain combines TRBV19 with TRBJ2-7; 12 bases fit TRBD1. The germline V gene encodes CDR1 LNHDA and CDR2 SQIVND (reference sequence). Trimming cost V 5 bases and J 2 bases; bases outside gene matches: 13. This CDR3 has 18 residues. CDR3 sequence (DNA): TGTGCCAGTAGTCCCCGGGACAGGGGGCGGACTAACCCCTACGAGCAGTACTTC. Residues: CASSPRDRGRTNPYEQYF.

This sequence joins TRBV27 and TRBJ2-7; 8 bases align to TRBD2. V lost 2 bases and J lost 2; bases outside the gene matches: 2. Germline V gives CDR1 MNHEY, CDR2 SMNVEV (reference sequence). The CDR3 length is 14 residues. DNA of the CDR3: TGTGCCAGCAGTTTAACTAGCGGCCCCTACGAGCAGTACTTC. Protein sequence: CASSLTSGPYEQYF.

This rearrangement joins TRBV4-3 to TRBJ1-1, with 11 bases identical to TRBD1. V was pared by 1 base and J by 5 bases, with 0 bases of the junction left unmatched. Germline V gene sequence: CDR1 LGHNA, CDR2 YSLEER. This CDR3 has 14 residues. In DNA, the CDR3 is TGCGCCAGCAGCCAAGGGGACAGGGGGACTGAAGCTTTCTTT. Amino acid sequence: CASSQGDRGTEAFF.